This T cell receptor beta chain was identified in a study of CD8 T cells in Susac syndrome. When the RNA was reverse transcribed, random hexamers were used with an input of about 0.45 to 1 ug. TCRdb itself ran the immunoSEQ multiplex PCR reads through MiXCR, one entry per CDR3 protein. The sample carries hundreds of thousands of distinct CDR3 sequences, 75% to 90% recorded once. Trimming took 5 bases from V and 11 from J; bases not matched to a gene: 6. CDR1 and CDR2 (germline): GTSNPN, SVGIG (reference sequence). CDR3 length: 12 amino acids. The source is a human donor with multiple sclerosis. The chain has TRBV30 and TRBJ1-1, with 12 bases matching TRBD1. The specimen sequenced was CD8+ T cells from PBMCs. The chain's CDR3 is CAWGTGGLWAFF. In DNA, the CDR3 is TGTGCCTGGGGGACAGGGGGCTTATGGGCTTTCTTT.